The 26 T cell receptor beta chains in this list originate from one sample, sequenced in a study of blood T cell repertoires in COVID-19. Repertoires were generated with immunoSEQ multiplex PCR, while TCRdb's copy carries only in-frame clones and drops some. The table records a few hundred thousand clones, 80% to 90% of them present only once. Sequences were obtained from PBMCs or T cells enriched from blood (not recorded which). Receptor source: a man younger than 35 who had recovered from COVID-19.

This rearrangement joins TRBV28 to TRBJ2-7; tentative D call: TRBD1 (6 bases). The CDR3 is 15 residues long. V dropped 1 base and J dropped 1 base, with 11 bases sitting between them. CDR1 MDHEN and CDR2 SYDVKM come from the germline V gene. This CDR3 is CASSLSGTLSYEQYF. As DNA, the CDR3 is TGTGCCAGCAGTTTATCCGGGACACTGTCCTACGAGCAGTACTTC. Supplemented by reference TRBV28 and TRBJ2-7, the full variable domain reads DVKVTQSSRYLVKRTGEKVFLECVQDMDHENMFWYRQDPGLGLRLIYFSYDVKMKEKGDIPEGYSVSREKKERFSLILESASTNQTSMYLCASSLSGTLSYEQYFGPGTRLTVT.

V and J are TRBV27 and TRBJ2-7, with 7 bases that match TRBD2. Unmatched junction bases numbered 6, after V lost 4 bases and J lost 6 bases. Germline loops: CDR1 MNHEY, CDR2 SMNVEV (reference sequence). CDR3 length equals 13 residues. The CDR3 DNA reads as TGTGCCAGCAGTTGGGGGGGTAGGGTCGAGCAGTACTTC. Translating gives CASSWGGRVEQYF.

The chain is built from TRBV28 and TRBJ2-7; TRBD1 aligns across 8 bases. Germline V gene sequence: CDR1 MDHEN, CDR2 SYDVKM. The CDR3 is 16 residues long. Germline trimming cut 6 bases from V and 0 bases from J; bases unmatched to any gene: 10. As DNA, the CDR3 is TGTGCCAGCAGGCCACGGACAGGGAGATTCTCCTACGAGCAGTACTTC. This encodes CASRPRTGRFSYEQYF.

The rearrangement links TRBV11-1 to TRBJ2-1, with unresolved D. V was shortened by 1 base and J by 2 bases, with 12 bases between the two germline ends. This CDR3 has 16 amino acids. Looked up from germline, CDR1 is SGHAT and CDR2 is FQDESV (reference sequence). CDR3 nucleotide sequence: TGTGCCAGCAGCTTAGTGGCGGTTCTGACCTACAATGAGCAGTTCTTC. This sequence encodes CASSLVAVLTYNEQFF.

The genes are TRBV18 and TRBJ1-2, with 7 bases aligning to TRBD1. This CDR3 is built from 15 residues. CDR1 and CDR2 from the germline V gene are KGHSH and LQKENI. The trim removed 2 bases at V and 7 bases at J, leaving 10 bases unmatched. The CDR3 protein is CASSPEGQPGGGYTF. The CDR3 DNA follows: TGTGCCAGCTCACCAGAGGGACAGCCAGGGGGTGGCTACACCTTC.

V gene TRBV19 combines with J gene TRBJ1-3; 9 positions agree with TRBD1. Germline V lookup: CDR1 LNHDA, CDR2 SQIVND (reference sequence). The CDR3 spans 15 residues. After removal of 9 bases from V and 1 base from J, the junction contained 7 bases not matched to a gene. The CDR3 DNA reads as TGTGCCAGCACAGAGACAGGGGGGTCTGGAAACACCATATATTTT. Translating it yields CASTETGGSGNTIYF.

Worth noting for this clone: Other nucleotide sequences from this sample produce the same CDR3. The V gene is TRBV6-1, the J gene TRBJ1-6; D gene ambiguous. This CDR3 region has 12 residues. Germline values: CDR1 MNHNS, CDR2 SASEGT. With 2 bases removed from V and 9 bases from J, the gap between germline ends came to 5 bases. The CDR3 sequence is CASSESGSPLHF. The CDR3 region has the DNA TGTGCCAGCAGTGAAAGCGGTTCACCCCTCCACTTT.

V usage is TRBV28 and J usage is TRBJ2-1, with 10 bases aligning to TRBD2. Germline CDR1 MDHEN, CDR2 SYDVKM. V lost 4 bases and J lost 2; bases outside the gene matches: 2. The CDR3 length is 15 residues. The CDR3 loop reads CASSSGTSAYNEQFF. DNA of the CDR3: TGTGCCAGCAGTTCCGGGACTAGCGCCTACAATGAGCAGTTCTTC.

This rearrangement joins TRBV13 to TRBJ2-7; 8 bases align to TRBD1. J gave up 7 bases and V 2 bases, and 7 bases lay outside the gene matches. CDR1 PRHDT and CDR2 FYEKMQ come from the germline V gene (reference sequence). The CDR3 contains 14 residues. The CDR3 is CASSLFGRGPEQYF. CDR3 bases: TGTGCCAGCAGCTTATTCGGCAGGGGGCCAGAGCAGTACTTC.

This clone was counted at least ten times. This sequence joins TRBV11-2 and TRBJ2-1; D is ambiguous. Germline CDR1 SGHAT, CDR2 FQNNGV. Trimming took 4 bases from V and 6 from J, leaving 16 bases between them. The length of the CDR3 is 15 residues. The CDR3 protein is CASSSRYQVPNEQFF. Here the CDR3 DNA reads TGTGCCAGCAGCTCCCGCTACCAAGTCCCCAATGAGCAGTTCTTC.

V usage is TRBV6-5 and J usage is TRBJ2-3; 9 bases are a match to TRBD2. V dropped 3 bases and J dropped 6; count of bases not matched to a gene: 10. There are 16 residues in the CDR3. Germline CDR1 MNHEY, CDR2 SVGAGI. The CDR3: CASSYFAGGKYDTQYF. The CDR3, as DNA: TGTGCCAGCAGTTATTTTGCGGGGGGGAAGTATGATACGCAGTATTTT.

The V call is TRBV19, the J call TRBJ1-4, with 7 bases aligning to TRBD1. Germline CDR1 is LNHDA and CDR2 is SQIVND (reference sequence). The CDR3 runs 15 residues. The trim removed 3 bases at V and 7 bases at J, leaving 8 bases unmatched. CDR3 protein: CASSIRGRGSEKLFF. As DNA, the CDR3 is TGTGCCAGTAGTATTCGGGGCAGGGGGAGTGAAAAACTGTTTTTT. Using reference TRBV19 and TRBJ1-4 for the parts outside the CDR3, the full variable domain is DGGITQSPKYLFRKEGQNVTLSCEQNLNHDAMYWYRQDPGQGLRLIYYSQIVNDFQKGDIAEGYSVSREKKESFPLTVTSAQKNPTAFYLCASSIRGRGSEKLFFGSGTQLSVL.

The chain is built from TRBV2 and TRBJ1-5, with TRBD1 matching 9 bases. Trimming took 7 bases from V and 4 from J; bases not matched to a gene: 5. The length of the CDR3 is 14 residues. CDR1 is SNHLY and CDR2 is FYNNEI in the germline V gene. CDR3 sequence: CASTEGTGNQPQHF. In nucleotides, the CDR3 is TGTGCCAGCACCGAAGGGACAGGGAATCAGCCCCAGCATTTT. Full variable domain (remainder filled in from reference TRBV2 and TRBJ1-5): EPEVTQTPSHQVTQMGQEVILRCVPISNHLYFYWYRQILGQKVEFLVSFYNNEISEKSEIFDDQFSVERPDGSNFTLKIRSTKLEDSAMYFCASTEGTGNQPQHFGDGTRLSIL.

This chain connects TRBV15 to TRBJ1-5; no firm D call. Trimming removed 1 base at V and 0 bases at J, with 7 bases between. Germline loops: CDR1 LNHNV, CDR2 YYDKDF (reference sequence). The CDR3 extends over 15 amino acids. In DNA, the CDR3 is TGTGCCACCAGCAGAGCTGGAGATAGCAATCAGCCCCAGCATTTT. Its protein product is CATSRAGDSNQPQHF.

V and J are TRBV5-1 and TRBJ2-7, with 7 bases that match TRBD1. The trim removed 3 bases at V and 2 bases at J, leaving 5 bases unmatched. Per germline, CDR1 SGHRS and CDR2 YFSETQ. There are 14 residues in the CDR3. The CDR3 DNA follows: TGCGCCAGCAGCTCGGACAGGATTACCTACGAGCAGTACTTC. This translates into CASSSDRITYEQYF.

The chain carries TRBV19 and TRBJ2-3; D might be TRBD2 (6 bases). V shed 3 bases and J shed 1 base, with 14 bases lying between them. Looked up from germline, CDR1 is LNHDA and CDR2 is SQIVND (reference sequence). The CDR3 extends over 16 amino acids. The CDR3 loop reads CASSIPLSGRTDTQYF. In DNA form, the CDR3 reads TGTGCCAGTAGTATCCCCCTTAGCGGACGCACAGATACGCAGTATTTT.

V gene TRBV6-5 combines with J gene TRBJ2-1, with D uncertain. V was cut by 8 bases and J by 0 bases, with 14 bases left in between. CDR1 and CDR2 from the germline V gene are MNHEY and SVGAGI. The CDR3 sequence is 15 residues long. CDR3 sequence reads: CASGPTRLSYNEQFF. The CDR3 coding sequence is TGTGCCAGCGGCCCCACCCGACTCTCCTACAATGAGCAGTTCTTC.

The chain uses TRBV5-5 and TRBJ2-5; unclear D gene. CDR1 SGHKS and CDR2 YYEKEE come from the germline V gene (reference sequence). Between the trimmed V and J ends, which lost 2 bases and 0 bases, there was a span of 8 bases. There are 14 residues in the CDR3. CDR3 nucleotide sequence: TGTGCCAGCAGCTTTGGAGCGTACCAAGAGACCCAGTACTTC. It is translated as CASSFGAYQETQYF.

DNA of the CDR3: TGTGCCAGCAGGTCAGGGGTTCGCTATGGCTACACCTTC. Translation: CASRSGVRYGYTF. V usage is TRBV27 and J usage is TRBJ1-2; tentative D call: TRBD1 (6 bases). Trimming removed 6 bases at V and 4 bases at J, with 12 bases between. Germline CDR1 MNHEY, CDR2 SMNVEV (reference sequence). The CDR3 spans 13 residues.

The chain employs TRBV6-5 and TRBJ1-1; tentatively, D is TRBD1 (6 bases). This CDR3 comprises 15 residues. CDR1 is MNHEY and CDR2 is SVGAGI in the germline V gene. The V and J ends lost 7 bases and 7 bases respectively, with 22 bases between them. The CDR3 is CASITRGGGEGEAFF. The DNA of the CDR3 is TGTGCCAGCATTACCCGGGGGGGCGGAGAGGGTGAAGCTTTCTTT.

A note on this clone: The same CDR3 arises from other DNA sequences in this sample as well. The V gene is TRBV18, the J gene TRBJ2-7; D may be TRBD1 (6 bases). V dropped 3 bases and J dropped 2 bases, with 8 bases sitting between them. CDR3 length: 13 amino acids. Germline CDR1 and CDR2: KGHSH and LQKENI. CDR3 sequence reads: CASSPDSPYEQYF. The CDR3 DNA follows: TGTGCCAGCTCACCGGACAGCCCCTACGAGCAGTACTTC. Full variable domain (outside the CDR3, taken from reference TRBV18 and TRBJ2-7): NAGVMQNPRHLVRRRGQEARLRCSPMKGHSHVYWYRQLPEEGLKFMVYLQKENIIDESGMPKERFSAEFPKEGPSILRIQQVVRGDSAAYFCASSPDSPYEQYFGPGTRLTVT.

The chain has TRBV18 and TRBJ1-2, with unresolved D. The CDR3 has 14 residues. Trimming left V 4 bases short and J 2 bases short, with 11 bases between. The germline V gene has CDR1 KGHSH and CDR2 LQKENI. The chain's CDR3 is CASSLRESNYGYTF. The CDR3 DNA reads as TGTGCCAGCTCACTCCGTGAGTCGAACTATGGCTACACCTTC.

The rearrangement joins TRBV5-5 to TRBJ1-4, with 7 bases aligning to TRBD1. The CDR3 spans 16 residues. V gave up 4 bases and J gave up 4 bases; unmatched junction bases: 10. The V gene's germline CDR1 is SGHKS and CDR2 YYEKEE (reference sequence). CDR3 in amino acids: CASSGAAGQLNEKLFF. In nucleotides, the CDR3 is TGTGCCAGCAGCGGGGCGGCGGGACAGCTTAATGAAAAACTGTTTTTT.

The rearrangement joins TRBV14 to TRBJ2-3; no clear D gene. The CDR3 runs 14 residues. The germline V and J ends were trimmed by 1 base and 10 bases, with 15 bases remaining between them. CDR1 and CDR2 from the germline V gene are SGHDN and FVKESK. CDR3 nucleotide sequence: TGTGCCAGCAGCCAAGTTTCCTCGGTGGTTCCGCAGTATTTT. Amino acids: CASSQVSSVVPQYF.

The rearrangement links TRBV4-3 to TRBJ2-7; 9 nucleotides align to TRBD1. The CDR3 covers 15 residues. Germline V CDR1 and CDR2: LGHNA, YSLEER. V was clipped by 1 base and J by 4 bases; unmatched bases: 5. CDR3 DNA: TGCGCCAGCAGCCAAGGGACAGGGGCGTTATACGAGCAGTACTTC. Protein product: CASSQGTGALYEQYF.

The V and J genes are TRBV5-4 and TRBJ2-1; D is unresolved. V was shortened by 5 bases and J by 0 bases, with 12 bases between the two germline ends. Germline assignment: CDR1 SGHNT and CDR2 YYREEE (reference sequence). The CDR3 is 15 residues long. CDR3 bases: TGTGCCAGCAGAGTGCGACACAGCTCCTACAATGAGCAGTTCTTC. The encoded protein is CASRVRHSSYNEQFF.